The entry below describes one T cell receptor beta chain. The repertoire was sequenced with immunoSEQ multiplex PCR; TCRdb's copy has only in-frame clones and lacks some. The sample has 50,000 to 70,000 clones, roughly 93% seen once. Deletions cut 1 base from V and 3 bases from J, with 10 bases between. CDR1 is SGHRS and CDR2 is YFSETQ in the germline V gene. This CDR3 comprises 15 residues. This entry comes from a study of T cell changes during pregnancy in multiple sclerosis. Sequencing used peripheral blood, obtained after pregnancy. V and J are TRBV5-1 and TRBJ1-4; tentatively, D is TRBD1 (6 bases). This clonotype was sampled from a female donor with multiple sclerosis, enrolled in a pregnancy study. The CDR3 sequence is CASSLSAGANEKLFF. CDR3 bases: TGCGCCAGCAGCTTGTCTGCAGGGGCTAATGAAAAACTGTTTTTT.